The sequence of this T cell receptor (beta chain) was determined in a study of T-cell reconstitution after alpha-beta-depleted transplantation in children. Study-wide results and limits: It was surviving recipient T cells and thymic progenitors that gave some patients high TCRbeta diversity at day 60. By about two months after transplant, alpha-beta T cells reportedly arose from several hundred graft clones that had expanded. T-cell counts and diversity at one year post-transplant came mainly from newly produced T cells.

Unique molecular identifiers were used in preparing the TCRbeta library. A single record per CDR3 protein comes from TCRdb applying MiXCR to the PCR reads. This table has 77,000 or so distinct CDR3 sequences, around 18% appearing once. About this clonotype: Its antigen is unknown.

The source material was PBMCs, mostly from graft donor cells, sampled 360 days after TCRalphabeta/CD19-depleted stem cell transplant. This clonotype was obtained from a male patient aged 2-10 years who had a stem cell transplant for acute lymphoblastic leukemia, so the T cells may come from the graft donor.

CDR3 sequence reads: CASSTGTVNEKLFF. The CDR3 region has the DNA TGTGCCAGCAGCACCGGGACAGTGAATGAAAAACTGTTTTTT. This chain links TRBV12-3 or TRBV12-4 with TRBJ1-4, with 7 nucleotides matching TRBD1. The CDR3 consists of 14 residues. V dropped 6 bases and J dropped 5; count of bases not matched to a gene: 6.